These T cell receptor beta chains were read from a single sample in a study of T-cell reconstitution after alpha-beta-depleted transplantation in children. TCRdb itself ran the PCR reads through MiXCR, one entry per CDR3 protein. The sample lists a few hundred thousand distinct CDR3 sequences, 27% occurring once. Specimen: PBMCs, collected before TCRalphabeta/CD19-depleted stem cell transplant. The origin of the receptors is a boy under two years old with Wiskott-Aldrich syndrome, due to receive a stem cell transplant. Each CDR3 is given with its conserved first and last residue. A D gene is named only where the DNA matches it firmly. Only some rows state a clone size, as once, few, many or a class for expanded clones.

clone_size | j_call | v_call | d_call | cdr3_aa | cdr3_nt
once | TRBJ2-7 | TRBV5-1 | TRBD2 | CASSPGGAGASHTGGYEQYF | TGCGCCAGCAGCCCGGGCGGGGCGGGCGCTTCTCACACGGGGGGCTACGAGCAGTACTTC
- | TRBJ1-5 | TRBV5-1 | - | CASSLDPDGQPQHF | TGCGCCAGCAGCTTGGACCCGGATGGTCAGCCCCAGCATTTT
- | TRBJ1-6 | TRBV12-3/TRBV12-4 | TRBD1 | CASRFGTDNSPLHF | TGTGCCAGCAGATTCGGGACAGATAATTCACCCCTCCACTTT
- | TRBJ1-4 | TRBV10-3 | - | CAISEGATNEKLFF | TGTGCCATCAGTGAGGGGGCAACTAATGAAAAACTGTTTTTT
- | TRBJ2-5 | TRBV27 | - | CASSFLGGRGETQYF | TGTGCCAGCAGTTTCCTCGGGGGCAGGGGTGAGACCCAGTACTTC
- | TRBJ2-5 | TRBV12-3/TRBV12-4 | TRBD2 | CASSLGSAGALQETQYF | TGTGCCAGCAGTTTGGGGAGCGCGGGAGCTCTCCAAGAGACCCAGTACTTC
once | TRBJ2-7 | TRBV4-1 | - | CASSHPWTWDTSYEQYF | TGCGCCAGCAGCCACCCCTGGACGTGGGATACCTCCTACGAGCAGTACTTC
- | TRBJ2-7 | TRBV9 | TRBD2 | CASSVSSGSFYEQYF | TGTGCCAGCAGCGTCTCTAGCGGGAGCTTCTACGAGCAGTACTTC
few | TRBJ1-2 | TRBV5-1 | TRBD1 | CASSWDRGTYGYTF | TGCGCCAGCAGCTGGGACAGGGGCACCTATGGCTACACCTTC
- | TRBJ2-5 | TRBV10-3 | TRBD2 | CAISGRTSGAQETQYF | TGTGCCATCAGTGGCAGGACTAGCGGGGCCCAAGAGACCCAGTACTTC
- | TRBJ1-2 | TRBV5-1 | TRBD1 | CASSLGGQDGYTF | TGCGCCAGCAGCTTGGGAGGACAGGATGGCTACACCTTC
few | TRBJ2-3 | TRBV20-1 | TRBD2 | CSAGIAGASADTQYF | TGCAGTGCGGGGATAGCGGGAGCGAGTGCAGATACGCAGTATTTT
- | TRBJ2-5 | TRBV11-1 | - | CASSQRWGGETQYF | TGTGCCAGCAGCCAGAGATGGGGCGGAGAGACCCAGTACTTC
- | TRBJ2-6 | TRBV20-1 | - | CSAAPGLRTRANVLTF | TGCAGTGCTGCCCCGGGCCTCCGAACTAGGGCCAACGTCCTGACTTTC
few | TRBJ2-4 | TRBV12-3/TRBV12-4 | - | CASGLSNIQYF | TGTGCCAGCGGACTTTCGAACATTCAGTACTTC
- | TRBJ2-5 | TRBV12-5 | - | CASGSQTGTPFQETQYF | TGTGCTAGTGGTTCCCAAACCGGGACGCCGTTTCAAGAGACCCAGTACTTC
- | TRBJ2-3 | TRBV30 | - | CAWCTGATDTQYF | TGTGCCTGGTGCACCGGGGCCACAGATACGCAGTATTTT
few | TRBJ1-3 | TRBV12-3/TRBV12-4 | - | CASTPFGNTIYF | TGTGCCAGCACCCCGTTTGGAAACACCATATATTTT
- | TRBJ2-7 | TRBV11-3 | TRBD1 | CASSQGQDAHEQYF | TGTGCCAGCAGCCAGGGACAGGATGCCCACGAGCAGTACTTC
- | TRBJ2-7 | TRBV14 | TRBD1 | CASSQWTGYEQYF | TGTGCCAGCAGCCAGTGGACAGGCTACGAGCAGTACTTC
- | TRBJ2-7 | TRBV4-1 | TRBD2 | CASSLRPGGHREYEQYF | TGCGCCAGCAGCCTCCGACCGGGGGGTCACCGGGAGTACGAGCAGTACTTC
- | TRBJ1-4 | TRBV5-1 | - | CASSLGASGPDEKLFF | TGCGCCAGCAGCTTGGGTGCTTCAGGGCCGGATGAAAAACTGTTTTTT
few | TRBJ2-1 | TRBV20-1 | TRBD2 | CSARAGGRAINEQFF | TGCAGTGCTAGAGCTGGCGGGAGGGCCATAAATGAGCAGTTCTTC
- | TRBJ2-1 | TRBV5-1 | - | CASSLVVPGEGDEQFF | TGCGCCAGCAGCTTGGTTGTGCCGGGAGAGGGGGATGAGCAGTTCTTC
few | TRBJ2-1 | TRBV7-9 | - | CASSLVSASGLDEQFF | TGTGCCAGCAGCTTAGTGTCGGCCTCGGGGCTTGATGAGCAGTTCTTC
- | TRBJ2-5 | TRBV9 | TRBD1 | CASSVGQWVSTQYF | TGTGCCAGCAGCGTGGGACAGTGGGTATCGACCCAGTACTTC
- | TRBJ2-1 | TRBV4-1 | TRBD2 | CASSQDFRAGDYNEQFF | TGCGCCAGCAGCCAAGATTTTAGGGCGGGGGACTACAATGAGCAGTTCTTC
few | TRBJ2-3 | TRBV24-1 | - | CATSDGSSDTQYF | TGTGCCACCAGTGATGGGAGTTCAGATACGCAGTATTTT
- | TRBJ2-1 | TRBV5-5 | - | CASSKGGPYNEQFF | TGTGCCAGCAGTAAGGGGGGCCCTTACAATGAGCAGTTCTTC
- | TRBJ1-6 | TRBV5-1 | - | CASSLAGDGNSPLHF | TGCGCCAGCAGCTTGGCCGGGGATGGCAATTCACCCCTCCACTTT
- | TRBJ1-5 | TRBV19 | - | CASSIRRGFQPQHF | TGTGCCAGTAGTATACGGCGGGGTTTTCAGCCCCAGCATTTT
few | TRBJ2-1 | TRBV5-1 | TRBD2 | CASTPTGTRSYNEQFF | TGCGCCAGCACCCCGACCGGGACTAGGTCCTACAATGAGCAGTTCTTC
- | TRBJ2-2 | TRBV15 | TRBD1 | CATSRSGQVSGELFF | TGTGCCACCAGCAGATCGGGACAGGTATCCGGGGAGCTGTTTTTT
- | TRBJ2-1 | TRBV28 | TRBD2 | CASSPFGGGPQSTYNEQFF | TGTGCCAGCAGCCCCTTCGGGGGAGGGCCTCAATCGACCTACAATGAGCAGTTCTTC
- | TRBJ2-7 | TRBV5-1 | TRBD2 | CASSHSSGRSYEQYF | TGCGCCAGCAGCCACAGTAGCGGGAGGAGCTACGAGCAGTACTTC
few | TRBJ1-2 | TRBV7-2 | TRBD1 | CASSSGQVVYGYTF | TGTGCCAGCAGCTCGGGACAGGTGGTCTATGGCTACACCTTC
few | TRBJ2-5 | TRBV5-1 | - | CASSLNGGQNQETQYF | TGCGCCAGCAGCCTAAATGGAGGACAGAATCAAGAGACCCAGTACTTC
few | TRBJ1-1 | TRBV29-1 | - | CSVGYGPEAFF | TGCAGCGTTGGTTATGGCCCTGAAGCTTTCTTT
few | TRBJ2-3 | TRBV10-1 | - | CASSEGSGSTDTQYF | TGCGCCAGCAGTGAGGGGAGCGGGTCCACAGATACGCAGTATTTT
few | TRBJ2-7 | TRBV10-3 | - | CAISERRSSYEQYF | TGTGCCATCAGTGAGCGACGGAGCTCCTACGAGCAGTACTTC
- | TRBJ2-1 | TRBV20-1 | TRBD2 | CSATGLAGYNEQFF | TGCAGTGCTACGGGACTAGCGGGCTACAATGAGCAGTTCTTC
few | TRBJ2-5 | TRBV27 | - | CASSFNTQETQYF | TGTGCCAGCAGTTTTAATACGCAAGAGACCCAGTACTTC
- | TRBJ2-1 | TRBV5-6 | - | CASSLGRRIWYDQFF | TGTGCCAGCAGCTTGGGGAGACGGATTTGGTATGACCAGTTCTTC
- | TRBJ2-1 | TRBV4-2 | TRBD2 | CASRSPELVAGGSYEQFF | TGTGCCAGCAGATCTCCTGAACTGGTAGCGGGAGGGTCGTATGAGCAGTTCTTC
- | TRBJ1-2 | TRBV6-1 | TRBD1 | CASSLDRGAYGYTF | TGTGCCAGCAGCCTGGACAGGGGGGCGTATGGCTACACCTTC
- | TRBJ2-1 | TRBV5-1 | - | CASSLAQGHYNEQFF | TGCGCCAGCAGCTTGGCACAGGGTCACTACAATGAGCAGTTCTTC
- | TRBJ1-2 | TRBV27 | - | CASSKRPELYYGYTF | TGTGCCAGCAGTAAAAGGCCCGAGTTATACTATGGCTACACCTTC
- | TRBJ2-3 | TRBV20-1 | - | CSARGQLQGDTQYF | TGCAGTGCTAGAGGACAATTACAGGGAGATACGCAGTATTTT
few | TRBJ2-7 | TRBV6-1 | TRBD1 | CASILDRGGEQYF | TGTGCCAGCATCTTGGACAGGGGAGGCGAGCAGTACTTC
few | TRBJ1-1 | TRBV29-1 | TRBD1 | CSVAQGGTEAFF | TGCAGCGTTGCCCAGGGGGGAACTGAAGCTTTCTTT
- | TRBJ2-1 | TRBV20-1 | - | CSVGDPNNEQFF | TGCAGTGTCGGGGACCCAAACAATGAGCAGTTCTTC
- | TRBJ2-1 | TRBV7-9 | TRBD2 | CASSSRGLAGGDEQFF | TGTGCCAGCAGCTCCCGGGGACTAGCGGGAGGGGATGAGCAGTTCTTC
- | TRBJ2-5 | TRBV5-1 | - | CASSLITGRKTQYF | TGCGCCAGCAGCTTGATAACCGGGAGAAAGACCCAGTACTTC
- | TRBJ2-7 | TRBV29-1 | TRBD1 | CSVPGQGTNEQYF | TGCAGCGTCCCGGGACAGGGTACCAACGAGCAGTACTTC
- | TRBJ2-1 | TRBV20-1 | - | CSARTYNEQFF | TGCAGTGCTCGCACTTACAATGAGCAGTTCTTC
few | TRBJ2-7 | TRBV11-2 | - | CASSLEMTGTLGLFYYEQYF | TGTGCCAGCAGCTTAGAAATGACCGGGACTCTTGGGTTATTCTACTACGAGCAGTACTTC
few | TRBJ2-1 | TRBV4-1 | - | CASSQDAREVFSEQFF | TGCGCCAGCAGCCAAGATGCGAGGGAGGTCTTTAGTGAGCAGTTCTTC
- | TRBJ2-1 | TRBV19 | TRBD2 | CASEVAGGFHEQFF | TGTGCCAGTGAAGTAGCGGGAGGGTTCCATGAGCAGTTCTTC
- | TRBJ2-1 | TRBV29-1 | - | CSVEAGSGYEQFF | TGCAGCGTTGAAGCTGGTTCTGGATATGAGCAGTTCTTC
- | TRBJ1-1 | TRBV28 | TRBD1 | CASSLKLGQGNTEAFF | TGTGCCAGCAGTTTAAAATTGGGACAGGGGAACACTGAAGCTTTCTTT